This TCR beta chain is drawn from a study of cytomegalovirus exposure and HLA in healthy donors. General study results and limits: Roughly uniform depth of sequencing across donors was assumed in presence/absence analyses.

60 Vbeta and 13 Jbeta primers were used in PCR. The authors' processing: A later analysis counted about 80 million unique TCR beta chains, some 11 million shared. Clones were read by immunoSEQ multiplex PCR, and TCRdb kept only the in-frame ones, dropping some. The DNA was the basis for D and trimming; V, J and clone size are from that table. Altogether roughly 170,000 clones are present, roughly four fifths being singletons, with the ten largest covering under 5%. V was clipped by 3 bases and J by 2 bases, with 12 bases between them. CDR1 and CDR2 (germline): SGHNT, YYREEE (reference sequence). The CDR3 length is 14 residues. This clone showed up just once. The antigen is not known. The donors, nominally healthy at sampling, likely had unrecorded immune exposures.

V is TRBV5-4 and J is TRBJ2-7; D might be TRBD2 (7 bases). Sequenced: PBMCs. The clonotype comes from a man younger than 30 in good health and CMV-seronegative. CDR3 in DNA: TGTGCCAGCAGCTATCGGGGGGCGCCCTACGAGCAGTACTTC. The encoded protein is CASSYRGAPYEQYF.